This record concerns one T cell receptor beta chain sequence. This clone has a handful of counts. This clone's antigen is unknown. Within one base of it there is no much larger clone, and no base qualities were kept. These data belong to a study (dated by TCRdb to 2022 to 2024). Overall results and qualifications from the work: Further investigation, including longitudinal sampling and assessment of a control group, is stated by the authors to be required.

The germline V gene provides CDR1 SGHDT and CDR2 YYEEEE. Including cysteine and phenylalanine, the CDR3 has 13 amino acids. The read is trimmed to its CDR3 DNA, 39 bases read in frame from base 1. V is reduced by 2 bases and J by 3 bases, leaving a spacing of 5 bases between them. Survey-level sequencing on the immunoSEQ platform was used to profile the TCR beta chain repertoires. The study's processing was this. Repertoire diversity was quantified as the inverse Simpson index, and CDR3 amino acid length spectratypes and V-J pairing frequencies were compared. Clonotypes specific to SARS-CoV-2, CMV, influenza A and EBV were annotated by matching TCR beta CDR3 sequences against VDJdb. TCRdb retrieved this table from immuneACCESS and kept in-frame rearrangements only. Not all clones are present; in checked studies, unresolved V genes account for under half, and no reason is known for the remainder. V and J calls and clone size come straight from that table; D and trimming were deduced from the DNA. The sample records under 90,000 clones, just under 95% of which are singletons. Together, the top ten hold under 4.5% of the sample.

PBMCs were isolated from peripheral blood, and genomic DNA from unsorted PBMCs was used for TCR beta sequencing. Sequenced material: PBMCs. The chain uses TRBV5-6 and TRBJ2-2; the D gene is not confidently resolved. The sequence was collected from a middle-aged man with rheumatoid arthritis. The sequenced DNA is TGTGCCAGCAGCTTCTGGGACACCGGGGAGCTGTTTTTT. Translated, it reads CASSFWDTGELFF.